The next 23 T cell receptor beta chains were all read from a single sample in a study of blood T cell repertoires in COVID-19. TCRdb's table, derived via immunoSEQ multiplex PCR, lists solely in-frame clones and lacks some. The data contain some 43,000 clones, over 80% of them singletons. Material for sequencing was peripheral blood. The receptor source for this set is a man aged 55-75 years with active COVID-19.

This clone is labeled medium-sized. The gene calls are TRBV24-1 and TRBJ2-2, with 12 bases lining up with TRBD2. Germline V gene sequence: CDR1 KGHDR, CDR2 SFDVKD. Trimming took 3 bases from V and 9 from J; bases not matched to a gene: 16. The CDR3 sequence is 19 residues long. The chain's CDR3 is CATSDPRSTSGGTRRELFF. The CDR3 DNA sequence: TGTGCCACCAGTGATCCCCGGTCGACTAGCGGGGGCACGCGCCGGGAGCTGTTTTTT.

The chain combines TRBV18 with TRBJ2-3; tentative D call: TRBD1 (5 bases). CDR1 and CDR2 (germline): KGHSH, LQKENI. CDR3 length: 14 residues. The V gene lost 5 bases and the J gene lost 1 base, with 10 bases spanning the gap. The CDR3 DNA follows: TGTGCCAGCTCATCGCAGGGTCGCACAGATACGCAGTATTTT. Residues: CASSSQGRTDTQYF.

The CDR3 sequence: CASSQAAGTTNEKLFF. The CDR3 coding sequence is TGCGCCAGCAGCCAAGCTGCAGGGACAACTAATGAAAAACTGTTTTTT. The gene calls are TRBV4-1 and TRBJ1-4; D is possibly TRBD1 (5 bases). V lost 1 base and J lost 0, with 9 bases in between. Germline lookup yields CDR1 MGHRA and CDR2 YSYEKL. The CDR3 length is 16 residues.

The gene calls are TRBV7-2 and TRBJ2-5; D is perhaps TRBD1 (5 bases). The CDR3 runs 13 residues. Germline V CDR1 and CDR2: SGHTA, FQGNSA. V gave up 6 bases and J gave up 1 base, with 9 bases separating them. This CDR3 reads CASRLDTQETQYF. CDR3 nucleotide sequence: TGTGCCAGCAGACTGGACACCCAAGAGACCCAGTACTTC.

The chain uses TRBV5-5 and TRBJ2-2; 7 nucleotides match TRBD1. V was pared by 2 bases and J by 2 bases, with 6 bases of the junction left unmatched. The CDR3 spans 16 residues. Germline CDR1 SGHKS, CDR2 YYEKEE (reference sequence). The CDR3 DNA follows: TGTGCCAGCAGCTTAGAACACAGGGGAAACACCGGGGAGCTGTTTTTT. It specifies CASSLEHRGNTGELFF.

The chain recombines TRBV25-1 with TRBJ2-1; TRBD2 might be the D (6 bases). The CDR3 has 13 amino acids. V gave up 2 bases and J gave up 8 bases, with 10 bases separating them. Looked up from germline, CDR1 is MGHDK and CDR2 is SYGVNS. CDR3 sequence: CASSERRGHEQFF. DNA for the CDR3: TGTGCCAGCAGTGAAAGGAGGGGACATGAGCAGTTCTTC.

V is TRBV7-9 and J is TRBJ2-6; TRBD1 agrees at 7 bases. The CDR3 is made up of 18 amino acids. V shed 1 base and J 2 bases; nucleotides not matched to a gene: 8. CDR1 and CDR2 from the germline V gene are SEHNR and FQNEAQ (reference sequence). The CDR3: CASSLDSTGDAGANVLTF. The CDR3 DNA reads TGTGCCAGCAGCTTAGACTCAACAGGGGACGCTGGGGCCAACGTCCTGACTTTC.

The chain carries TRBV6-4 and TRBJ2-3, with 7 bases that match TRBD2. V shed 8 bases and J 1 base; nucleotides not matched to a gene: 12. This CDR3 has 16 amino acids. In germline, CDR1 is MRHNA, CDR2 SNTAGT. This CDR3 is CASGDWASGGTDTQYF. The DNA of the CDR3 is TGTGCCAGCGGCGATTGGGCGAGCGGGGGCACAGATACGCAGTATTTT.

The chain carries TRBV2 and TRBJ2-6; D is ambiguous. The V end lost 0 bases, the J end lost 0 bases, and 9 bases lay between the germline ends. The length of the CDR3 is 17 residues. Germline CDR1 SNHLY, CDR2 FYNNEI. As DNA, the CDR3 is TGTGCCAGCAGTGAAGCCCCAGGTTACTCTGGGGCCAACGTCCTGACTTTC. Its translation is CASSEAPGYSGANVLTF.

This chain joins TRBV24-1 and TRBJ2-3; 7 bases align to TRBD1. The J segment lost 7 bases and the V segment lost 5 bases, leaving 14 bases of the junction unmatched. Germline CDR1 and CDR2: KGHDR and SFDVKD. There are 16 residues in the CDR3. CDR3 nucleotides: TGTGCCACCAGTGCCCCGGGCCAGGGGGAAGAAAATACGCAGTATTTT. Amino acids: CATSAPGQGEENTQYF.

About this clone itself: This CDR3 is also generated by other DNA sequences in the sample. V and J are TRBV19 and TRBJ2-3; 8 nucleotides align to TRBD2. Trimming cost V 6 bases and J 3 bases; bases outside gene matches: 11. The CDR3 extends over 16 amino acids. The germline V gene encodes CDR1 LNHDA and CDR2 SQIVND (reference sequence). Written as DNA, the CDR3 is TGTGCCAGTAGCCGAAGACTAGCGCAGTCAACAGATACGCAGTATTTT. This codes for CASSRRLAQSTDTQYF. The whole variable domain, remainder taken from reference TRBV19 and TRBJ2-3, is DGGITQSPKYLFRKEGQNVTLSCEQNLNHDAMYWYRQDPGQGLRLIYYSQIVNDFQKGDIAEGYSVSREKKESFPLTVTSAQKNPTAFYLCASSRRLAQSTDTQYFGPGTRLTVL.

With regard to this clone: This sample includes further DNA sequences coding for the same CDR3. V is TRBV7-2 and J is TRBJ2-3, with D perhaps TRBD2 (5 bases). Germline V gives CDR1 SGHTA, CDR2 FQGNSA. Trimming pared 1 base from V and 0 bases from J, leaving 5 bases between. This CDR3 has 14 residues. The CDR3 nucleotides are TGTGCCAGCAGCTTAGGGACTAGCACAGATACGCAGTATTTT. Protein: CASSLGTSTDTQYF.

V and J are TRBV9 and TRBJ1-3, with TRBD1 as a possible D gene (5 bases). CDR3 length equals 14 residues. CDR1 and CDR2 from the germline V gene are SGDLS and YYNGEE. V dropped 0 bases and J dropped 10 bases, with 14 bases sitting between them. This CDR3 is CASSVGVDGGTIYF. DNA for the CDR3: TGTGCCAGCAGCGTAGGGGTGGACGGGGGTACCATATATTTT.

This sequence joins TRBV24-1 and TRBJ1-2; D remains unclear. CDR3 size: 13 residues. The V gene lost 3 bases and the J gene lost 4 bases, with 8 bases spanning the gap. Per germline, CDR1 KGHDR and CDR2 SFDVKD. CDR3 sequence (DNA): TGTGCCACCAGTGATCAGGCAGGCTATGGCTACACCTTC. Residues: CATSDQAGYGYTF.

The table lists this clone with a count of one. The rearrangement joins TRBV21-1 to TRBJ2-2; TRBD1 is taken as the D call from the table, unchecked against the DNA. TRBV21-1 constitutes a pseudogene. CDR3 length: 16 residues. DNA of the CDR3: TGTGCCAGCAGCAAGCACAGGACAGACAACACCGGGGAGCTGTTTTTT. Protein product: CASSKHRTDNTGELFF.

The chain links TRBV28 to TRBJ1-4, with D uncertain. Germline loops: CDR1 MDHEN, CDR2 SYDVKM. V lost 4 bases, J lost 2 bases, and 20 bases lay in between. The CDR3 has 18 amino acids. The CDR3 nucleotides are TGTGCCAGCAGTTCCAACAGTGCGCCGAGTGGGACTAATGAAAAACTGTTTTTT. This encodes CASSSNSAPSGTNEKLFF.

The count of this clone is one. The chain couples TRBV18 to TRBJ1-2; the match to TRBD1 covers 7 bases. The germline V gene has CDR1 KGHSH and CDR2 LQKENI. J lost 4 bases, V lost 6 bases, and 11 bases had no gene match. The CDR3 runs 15 residues. The CDR3 nucleotides are TGTGCCAGCTCGGCTACCGGGACAGAAGCCTATGGCTACACCTTC. It translates to CASSATGTEAYGYTF.

The chain carries TRBV19 and TRBJ1-5, with D perhaps matching TRBD1 (5 bases). The CDR3 is 15 residues long. Germline CDR1 LNHDA, CDR2 SQIVND (reference sequence). Between the trimmed V and J ends, which lost 3 bases and 3 bases, there was a span of 12 bases. CDR3 protein: CASSIHKGPNQPQHF. The CDR3 DNA reads TGTGCCAGTAGTATTCATAAGGGGCCCAATCAGCCCCAGCATTTT.

This chain connects TRBV11-3 to TRBJ2-1, with a tentative D call TRBD2 (5 bases). Germline lookup yields CDR1 SGHNT and CDR2 YENEEA. Trimming removed 2 bases at V and 1 base at J, with 6 bases between. CDR3 length equals 14 residues. CDR3 sequence (DNA): TGTGCCAGCAGCTTACGGGGTTCCTACAATGAGCAGTTCTTC. It is translated as CASSLRGSYNEQFF. The whole variable domain, filled in from reference TRBV11-3 and TRBJ2-1, reads EAGVVQSPRYKIIEKKQPVAFWCNPISGHNTLYWYLQNLGQGPELLIRYENEEAVDDSQLPKDRFSAERLKGVDSTLKIQPAELGDSAVYLCASSLRGSYNEQFFGPGTRLTVL.

This chain links TRBV18 with TRBJ2-4, with D possibly TRBD1 on 6 matching bases. V lost 1 base and J 6 bases, leaving 13 bases between the germline ends. The CDR3 sequence is 15 residues long. CDR1 KGHSH and CDR2 LQKENI come from the germline V gene. CDR3 in amino acids: CASSPRLQGLNIQYF. CDR3 coding DNA: TGTGCCAGCTCACCACGTTTGCAGGGGTTAAACATTCAGTACTTC.

The CDR3 nucleotides read TGTGCCAGCAGCCAAGGAGCGGTGAACCAGTTCTTC. It translates to CASSQGAVNQFF. The chain recombines TRBV3-1 (or the pseudogene TRBV3-2) with TRBJ2-1, with TRBD2 as a possible D gene (5 bases). Germline V CDR1 and CDR2: LGHDT, YNNKEL (reference sequence). The CDR3 totals 12 residues. V was cut by 1 base and J by 13 bases, with 11 bases left in between.

This chain uses TRBV3-1 (or the pseudogene TRBV3-2) with TRBJ2-1; 16 bases map to TRBD2. The CDR3 totals 19 residues. Germline loops: CDR1 LGHDT, CDR2 YNNKEL (reference sequence). After removal of 7 bases from V and 1 base from J, the junction contained 10 bases not matched to a gene. The CDR3 nucleotides read TGTGCCAGCACCCGCGAGCCGGGACTAGCGGGGGGGTCCTACAATGAGCAGTTCTTC. Amino acid sequence: CASTREPGLAGGSYNEQFF.

The chain has TRBV3-1 (or the pseudogene TRBV3-2) and TRBJ2-3, with TRBD2 matching over 13 bases. Per the germline V gene, CDR1 is LGHDT and CDR2 is YNNKEL (reference sequence). This CDR3 is 15 amino acids long. J was trimmed by 4 bases and V by 4 bases; bases with no gene match: 2. CDR3 loop: CASSLGLAGADTQYF. DNA for the CDR3: TGTGCCAGCAGCCTCGGACTAGCGGGGGCAGATACGCAGTATTTT.